The 24 T cell receptor beta chains below come from one sample, sequenced in a study of blood T cell repertoires in COVID-19. Assay: immunoSEQ multiplex PCR; the TCRdb copy retains only in-frame clones and omits some. This table holds some 100,000 clones, 85% found once. Input material: peripheral blood. Receptors originate from a woman between 70 and 85 years old with active or convalescent COVID-19.

This clone was seen a handful of times. The V call is TRBV30, the J call TRBJ1-4; 9 positions agree with TRBD1. The junction had 12 bases not matched to a gene; V was cut back by 3 bases and J by 7 bases. There are 16 residues in the CDR3. Per germline, CDR1 GTSNPN and CDR2 SVGIG (reference sequence). Written as DNA, the CDR3 is TGTGCCTGGAGCGTGGAACAGGGGGCGAGGTTTGAAAAACTGTTTTTT. Residues: CAWSVEQGARFEKLFF.

The rearrangement joins TRBV7-2 to TRBJ2-5; 9 nucleotides align to TRBD2. The CDR3 contains 15 residues. With 5 bases clipped from V and 5 bases from J, the junction kept 9 bases outside the gene matches. The germline CDR1 and CDR2 sequences are SGHTA and FQGNSA. The CDR3 bases are TGTGCCAGCAGCAGTAAGGGTGCGGGGGGGGAGACCCAGTACTTC. Amino acid sequence: CASSSKGAGGETQYF.

This sequence joins TRBV4-3 and TRBJ2-5; TRBD2 agrees at 10 bases. In germline, CDR1 is LGHNA, CDR2 YSLEER. Unmatched junction bases numbered 11, after V lost 3 bases and J lost 4 bases. The length of the CDR3 is 17 residues. In DNA form, the CDR3 reads TGCGCCAGCAGCCAGGAGGCAGCGGGGGGGAGAGGAGAGACCCAGTACTTC. Translation: CASSQEAAGGRGETQYF.

This chain links TRBV5-1 with TRBJ2-7; maybe TRBD1 (7 bases). Germline CDR1 is SGHRS and CDR2 is YFSETQ. The CDR3 contains 14 residues. The V and J ends lost 4 bases and 2 bases respectively, with 13 bases between them. The chain's CDR3 is CASSTRGEPYEQYF. The DNA for the CDR3 is TGCGCCAGCAGCACCAGGGGGGAGCCCTACGAGCAGTACTTC.

The V call is TRBV7-8, the J call TRBJ2-2; D is possibly TRBD1 (5 bases). The CDR3 is made up of 13 amino acids. Deletions cut 1 base from V and 8 bases from J, with 8 bases between. In germline, CDR1 is SGHVS, CDR2 FQNEAQ. The chain's CDR3 is CASSLGGQGELFF. CDR3 in DNA: TGTGCCAGCAGCTTAGGGGGCCAGGGGGAGCTGTTTTTT.

The table lists this clone with a count of one. V usage is TRBV6-5 and J usage is TRBJ1-6; D is undetermined. Germline V gene data show CDR1 as MNHEY and CDR2 as SVGAGI. Trimming shortened V by 2 bases and J by 4 bases, and 12 bases separated the two germline ends. CDR3 size: 16 residues. The CDR3 region has the DNA TGTGCCAGCAGTTACGGCAGTCTTGCTTATAATTCACCCCTCCACTTT. Protein sequence: CASSYGSLAYNSPLHF.

The genes are TRBV2 and TRBJ1-5; TRBD1 is a possible D gene (5 bases). V was clipped by 3 bases and J by 7 bases, with 16 bases between them. From germline, CDR1 is SNHLY and CDR2 FYNNEI. This CDR3 has 15 amino acids. The CDR3 protein is CASSDRGGRWQPQHF. The CDR3 DNA reads TGTGCCAGCAGTGATCGGGGGGGGAGATGGCAGCCCCAGCATTTT.

The chain couples TRBV5-4 to TRBJ1-4; 10 bases map to TRBD1. The ends lost 5 bases at V and 11 bases at J; junction bases unmatched: 12. In germline, CDR1 is SGHNT, CDR2 YYREEE (reference sequence). There are 15 residues in the CDR3. As DNA, the CDR3 is TGTGCCAGCAGTCCAAGCGGGACAGGGGCTCGGAAACTGTTTTTT. This gives the protein CASSPSGTGARKLFF.

A word on this clone: A junction boundary mismatches the germline segment, possibly from a read error. The V and J genes are TRBV2 and TRBJ2-7; 7 bases fit TRBD1. CDR3 length: 10 amino acids. CDR1 is SNHLY and CDR2 is FYNNEI in the germline V gene. This CDR3 reads CASSETGIIF. CDR3 bases: TGTGCCAGCAGTGAGACAGGGATCATCTTC.

V is TRBV10-3 and J is TRBJ2-5; 11 bases are shared with TRBD1. The CDR3 has 16 amino acids. V lost 3 bases and J lost 5; bases outside the gene matches: 8. CDR1 is ENHRY, CDR2 SYGVKD, per germline. The CDR3: CAISDPGTGGEETQYF. CDR3 coding DNA: TGTGCCATCAGTGACCCAGGGACAGGGGGAGAGGAGACCCAGTACTTC.

This clone has a single count. This chain joins TRBV2 and TRBJ2-3; D is possibly TRBD1 (6 bases). In germline, CDR1 is SNHLY, CDR2 FYNNEI. Trimming took off 2 bases at V and 3 bases at J, with 18 bases between the two ends. The CDR3 has 17 residues. In DNA form, the CDR3 reads TGTGCCAGCAGTGAAAGAGGACAGTTTGTTGCAACAGATACGCAGTATTTT. Translated: CASSERGQFVATDTQYF.

The J gene is TRBJ2-7, the V gene TRBV29-1, with D perhaps matching TRBD2 (6 bases). CDR3 length equals 13 residues. Germline values: CDR1 SQVTM, CDR2 ANQGSEA. Trimming removed 6 bases from V and 4 bases from J, with 16 bases in between. The DNA of the CDR3 is TGCAGCGTGAACCACGGGGGAACTTACGAGCAGTACTTC. This encodes CSVNHGGTYEQYF.

This chain uses TRBV6-6 with TRBJ2-2, with TRBD1 matching over 11 bases. Germline CDR1 MNHNY, CDR2 SVGAGI (reference sequence). Trimming removed 6 bases from V and 0 bases from J; junction bases left unmatched: 9. The CDR3 runs to 18 residues. CDR3 nucleotides: TGTGCCAGCAGCCGAGGGACAGGGGGTTTGACGAACACCGGGGAGCTGTTTTTT. Translated, it gives CASSRGTGGLTNTGELFF.

V is TRBV28 and J is TRBJ1-2; a possible D gene is TRBD1 (6 bases). Trimming cost V 6 bases and J 7 bases, with 12 bases left between them. CDR3 length: 12 residues. Looked up from germline, CDR1 is MDHEN and CDR2 is SYDVKM. The CDR3 reads CASSLARGGYTF. The CDR3 region has the DNA TGTGCCAGCAGCCTCGCCAGGGGTGGCTACACCTTC.

CDR3 loop: CASSPQGMGEQYF. CDR3 nucleotide sequence: TGTGCCAGCTCACCGCAGGGGATGGGCGAGCAGTACTTC. This chain links TRBV18 with TRBJ2-7; TRBD1 might be the D (6 bases). Looked up from germline, CDR1 is KGHSH and CDR2 is LQKENI. The CDR3 sequence is 13 residues long. Between the trimmed V and J ends, which lost 3 bases and 6 bases, there was a span of 12 bases.

This chain uses TRBV3-1 (or the pseudogene TRBV3-2) with TRBJ2-1; tentative D call: TRBD2 (6 bases). The ends were cut back, 4 bases at V and 9 bases at J, with 10 bases in the middle. This CDR3 is 12 amino acids long. Germline assignment: CDR1 LGHDT and CDR2 YNNKEL (reference sequence). In DNA, the CDR3 is TGTGCCAGCAGCCGATCGGGGGTTGAGCAGTTCTTC. This codes for CASSRSGVEQFF.

This chain connects TRBV5-4 to TRBJ2-5, with 9 nucleotides matching TRBD1. CDR3 length: 16 residues. From germline, CDR1 is SGHNT and CDR2 YYREEE (reference sequence). Germline trimming cut 4 bases from V and 1 base from J; bases unmatched to any gene: 8. The CDR3 bases are TGTGCCAGCAGCGACTGGACAGGGGCTTCCCAAGAGACCCAGTACTTC. This codes for CASSDWTGASQETQYF.

The V and J genes are TRBV5-1 and TRBJ2-3; the D gene is possibly TRBD1 (6 bases). V lost 0 bases to trimming and J lost 2 bases, with 10 bases between them. Looked up from germline, CDR1 is SGHRS and CDR2 is YFSETQ. CDR3 length: 15 residues. The CDR3 here is CASSLGQGLTDTQYF. The CDR3 DNA sequence: TGCGCCAGCAGCTTGGGGCAGGGGCTCACAGATACGCAGTATTTT.

The V call is TRBV7-2, the J call TRBJ2-2; 7 bases map to TRBD1. Germline values: CDR1 SGHTA, CDR2 FQGNSA. With V trimmed by 3 bases and J by 4 bases, 8 bases remained unmatched. This CDR3 has 16 amino acids. The CDR3 spells CASSLGQITLTGELFF. CDR3 coding DNA: TGTGCCAGCAGCTTGGGACAGATTACCCTCACCGGGGAGCTGTTTTTT. Looking up the rest from reference TRBV7-2 and TRBJ2-2 gives the full variable domain: GAGVSQSPSNKVTEKGKDVELRCDPISGHTALYWYRQSLGQGLEFLIYFQGNSAPDKSGLPSDRFSAERTGGSVSTLTIQRTQQEDSAVYLCASSLGQITLTGELFFGEGSRLTVL.

V and J are TRBV2 and TRBJ2-3, with 10 bases that match TRBD2. The ends lost 6 bases at V and 0 bases at J; junction bases unmatched: 6. The CDR3 extends over 16 amino acids. Germline V CDR1 and CDR2: SNHLY, FYNNEI. The CDR3 region is CASRPTSGASTDTQYF. CDR3 nucleotide sequence: TGTGCCAGCAGACCTACTAGCGGGGCTAGCACAGATACGCAGTATTTT.

The gene calls are TRBV28 and TRBJ2-2; weak D call: TRBD1 (6 bases). The CDR3 extends over 16 amino acids. Between the trimmed V and J ends, which lost 4 bases and 5 bases, there was a span of 17 bases. Germline assignment: CDR1 MDHEN and CDR2 SYDVKM. CDR3 residues: CASSSPRTVLTGELFF. As DNA, the CDR3 is TGTGCCAGCAGTTCCCCCAGGACAGTTCTAACCGGGGAGCTGTTTTTT.

CDR3 in DNA: TGTGCCAGCAGTTTAGGGGGCGATTACGGCTACACCTTC. This gives the protein CASSLGGDYGYTF. V is TRBV28 and J is TRBJ1-2, with D perhaps TRBD1 (6 bases). CDR3 length: 13 amino acids. Trimming shortened V by 2 bases and J by 8 bases, and 12 bases separated the two germline ends. CDR1 and CDR2 from the germline V gene are MDHEN and SYDVKM.

About this clone itself: This specimen includes other DNA sequences encoding the same CDR3. The chain links TRBV28 to TRBJ1-1; D gene ambiguous. Germline V gene data show CDR1 as MDHEN and CDR2 as SYDVKM. Trimming pared 1 base from V and 2 bases from J, leaving 2 bases between. This CDR3 comprises 12 residues. The CDR3 protein is CASSLLNTEAFF. The CDR3 DNA follows: TGTGCCAGCAGTTTATTAAACACTGAAGCTTTCTTT. Combining the CDR3 with reference TRBV28 and TRBJ1-1 gives the whole variable domain DVKVTQSSRYLVKRTGEKVFLECVQDMDHENMFWYRQDPGLGLRLIYFSYDVKMKEKGDIPEGYSVSREKKERFSLILESASTNQTSMYLCASSLLNTEAFFGQGTRLTVV.

The J gene is TRBJ1-2, the V gene TRBV7-9; 10 bases line up with TRBD1. V lost 1 base and J lost 7; bases outside the gene matches: 6. CDR3 length: 15 residues. CDR1 is SEHNR, CDR2 FQNEAQ, per germline (reference sequence). CDR3 loop: CASSLVDRGSGGYTF. The DNA of the CDR3 is TGTGCCAGCAGCTTAGTGGACAGGGGGTCGGGTGGCTACACCTTC.